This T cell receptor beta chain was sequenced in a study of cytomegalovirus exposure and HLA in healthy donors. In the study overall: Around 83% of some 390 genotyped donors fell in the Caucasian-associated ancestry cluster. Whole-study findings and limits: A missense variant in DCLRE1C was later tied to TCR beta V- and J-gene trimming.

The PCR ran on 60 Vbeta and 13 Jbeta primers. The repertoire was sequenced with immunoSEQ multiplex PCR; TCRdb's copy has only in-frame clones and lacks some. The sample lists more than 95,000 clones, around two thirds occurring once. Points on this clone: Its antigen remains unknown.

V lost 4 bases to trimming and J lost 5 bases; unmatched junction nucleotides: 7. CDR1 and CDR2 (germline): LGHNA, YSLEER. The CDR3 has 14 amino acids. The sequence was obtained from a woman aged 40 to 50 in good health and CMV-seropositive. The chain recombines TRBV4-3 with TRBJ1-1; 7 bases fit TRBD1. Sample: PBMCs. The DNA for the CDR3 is TGCGCCAGCAGCCTTATGGGGACAGTGACTGAAGCTTTCTTT. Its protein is CASSLMGTVTEAFF.